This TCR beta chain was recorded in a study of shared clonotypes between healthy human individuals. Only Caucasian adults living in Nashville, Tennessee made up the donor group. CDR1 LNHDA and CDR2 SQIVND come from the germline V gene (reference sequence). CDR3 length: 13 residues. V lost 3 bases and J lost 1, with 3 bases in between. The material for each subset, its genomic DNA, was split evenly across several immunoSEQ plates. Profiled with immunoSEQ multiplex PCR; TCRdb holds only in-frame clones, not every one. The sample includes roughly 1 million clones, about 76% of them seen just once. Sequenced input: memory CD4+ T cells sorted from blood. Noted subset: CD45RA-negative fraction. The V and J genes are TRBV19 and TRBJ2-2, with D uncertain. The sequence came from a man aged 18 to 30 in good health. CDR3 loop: CASSMRNTGELFF. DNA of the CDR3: TGTGCCAGTAGTATGAGGAACACCGGGGAGCTGTTTTTT. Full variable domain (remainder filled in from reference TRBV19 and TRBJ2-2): DGGITQSPKYLFRKEGQNVTLSCEQNLNHDAMYWYRQDPGQGLRLIYYSQIVNDFQKGDIAEGYSVSREKKESFPLTVTSAQKNPTAFYLCASSMRNTGELFFGEGSRLTVL.